The 23 T cell receptor beta chains presented below share a single source sample, sequenced in a study of cytomegalovirus exposure and HLA in healthy donors. PCR used 60 Vbeta primers and 13 Jbeta primers. TCRdb's table, derived via immunoSEQ multiplex PCR, lists solely in-frame clones and lacks some. The sample yields about 98,000 clones, around 75% seen once. Source material: PBMCs. The receptors originated from a man between 18 and 29 years old in good health and CMV-seropositive.

This chain uses TRBV7-8 with TRBJ1-5, with 7 bases matching TRBD1. The V gene's germline CDR1 is SGHVS and CDR2 FQNEAQ. V dropped 5 bases and J dropped 5; count of bases not matched to a gene: 9. The CDR3 has 15 amino acids. Here the CDR3 DNA reads TGTGCCAGCAGCACTACAGGGGATGGGTATCAGCCCCAGCATTTT. Its protein is CASSTTGDGYQPQHF. Full variable domain (outside the CDR3, taken from reference TRBV7-8 and TRBJ1-5): GAGVSQSPRYKVAKRGQDVALRCDPISGHVSLFWYQQALGQGPEFLTYFQNEAQLDKSGLPSDRFFAERPEGSVSTLKIQRTQQEDSAVYLCASSTTGDGYQPQHFGDGTRLSIL.

The rearrangement joins TRBV6-4 to TRBJ1-6; 7 bases are a match to TRBD1. V dropped 4 bases and J dropped 7; count of bases not matched to a gene: 1. The CDR3 has 13 amino acids. The germline gives CDR1 MRHNA, CDR2 SNTAGT. CDR3 sequence (DNA): TGTGCCAGCAGTGGGGGACAGAATTCACCCCTCCACTTT. Translating gives CASSGGQNSPLHF.

V and J are TRBV5-4 and TRBJ2-5, with 13 nucleotides matching TRBD2. V was clipped by 4 bases and J by 3 bases; unmatched bases: 9. The CDR3 runs to 17 residues. Germline V gene sequence: CDR1 SGHNT, CDR2 YYREEE (reference sequence). CDR3 in DNA: TGTGCCAGCAGCAACCCGTCGACTAGCGGGGGGAAAGAGACCCAGTACTTC. As protein: CASSNPSTSGGKETQYF.

The sample holds a few counts of this clone. The V call is TRBV5-1, the J call TRBJ1-2, with 7 bases lining up with TRBD1. This CDR3 has 13 residues. V lost 4 bases to trimming and J lost 4 bases; unmatched junction nucleotides: 4. Germline CDR1 SGHRS, CDR2 YFSETQ. CDR3 protein: CASSLGQSYGYTF. Written as DNA, the CDR3 is TGCGCCAGCAGCCTGGGACAGTCCTATGGCTACACCTTC.

This clone came up once. The chain links TRBV28 to TRBJ2-3, with 9 bases aligning to TRBD2. The CDR3 consists of 16 residues. CDR1 is MDHEN, CDR2 SYDVKM, per germline. The V and J ends lost 2 bases and 0 bases, in that order; junction bases with no gene match: 3. CDR3 in amino acids: CASSLVAGVSTDTQYF. In DNA form, the CDR3 reads TGTGCCAGCAGTTTAGTAGCGGGGGTTAGCACAGATACGCAGTATTTT.

The CDR3 coding sequence is TGTGCCAGCACCCCCTTGCGAACGAACACCGGGGAGCTGTTTTTT. It translates to CASTPLRTNTGELFF. This chain joins TRBV6-1 and TRBJ2-2, with D unclear. CDR3 length: 15 amino acids. Germline CDR1 reads MNHNS; CDR2 reads SASEGT. V was clipped by 7 bases and J by 0 bases, with 12 bases between them.

The chain has TRBV28 and TRBJ2-5; 7 nucleotides match TRBD2. The J call is doubtful: the DNA matches TRBJ2-7 better. The germline V gene has CDR1 MDHEN and CDR2 SYDVKM. The CDR3 runs to 14 residues. The CDR3 nucleotides are TGTGCCAGCAGTAGCCGGTGGGGGGGCTACGAGCAGTACTTC. Protein product: CASSSRWGGYEQYF.

The CDR3 nucleotides are TGTGCCAGCCAGACAGGGTTGGATCAGCCCCAGCATTTT. It is translated as CASQTGLDQPQHF. The chain links TRBV27 to TRBJ1-5, with TRBD1 matching over 7 bases. Unmatched junction bases numbered 6, after V lost 8 bases and J lost 5 bases. CDR1 is MNHEY and CDR2 is SMNVEV in the germline V gene (reference sequence). The CDR3 is 13 residues long.

This clone was counted once. The chain has TRBV28 and TRBJ1-5; the match to TRBD1 covers 9 bases. The CDR3 loop spans 16 amino acids. From germline, CDR1 is MDHEN and CDR2 SYDVKM. The V gene end was trimmed by 6 bases and the J gene end by 7 bases; junction bases not matched to a gene: 13. CDR3 sequence reads: CASRSPQGAPEQPQHF. The CDR3 region has the DNA TGTGCCAGCAGAAGTCCACAGGGGGCCCCAGAACAGCCCCAGCATTTT.

This clone was found a few times. The gene calls are TRBV10-3 and TRBJ1-1; TRBD1 matches 9 bases. Germline trimming cut 11 bases from V and 5 bases from J; bases unmatched to any gene: 6. The CDR3 spans 12 residues. Germline V gene sequence: CDR1 ENHRY, CDR2 SYGVKD. CDR3 amino acids: CASNRGPTEAFF. The CDR3 DNA is TGTGCCTCAAACAGGGGGCCGACTGAAGCTTTCTTT.

The V call is TRBV2, the J call TRBJ2-3, with D tentatively TRBD1 (6 bases). The V and J ends lost 7 bases and 4 bases respectively, with 15 bases between them. Per germline, CDR1 SNHLY and CDR2 FYNNEI. CDR3 length equals 14 residues. The CDR3 sequence: CASKGNTGPDTQYF. The CDR3, as DNA: TGTGCCAGCAAGGGCAATACAGGGCCAGATACGCAGTATTTT.

This chain uses TRBV5-4 with TRBJ2-2; possibly TRBD2 for D (6 bases). Looked up from germline, CDR1 is SGHNT and CDR2 is YYREEE (reference sequence). The CDR3 loop spans 14 amino acids. The V end was cut by 9 bases, the J end by 8 bases, with 20 bases between. This CDR3 reads CATPKGRGEGELFF. CDR3 coding DNA: TGTGCCACCCCAAAGGGGCGCGGGGAAGGGGAGCTGTTTTTT.

This chain joins TRBV5-1 and TRBJ2-5; 7 nucleotides line up with TRBD1. The V and J ends lost 2 bases and 1 base, in that order; junction bases with no gene match: 8. From germline, CDR1 is SGHRS and CDR2 YFSETQ. The CDR3 spans 16 residues. The CDR3 coding sequence is TGCGCCAGCAGCTTACAGGGGCCTTCCCTCCAAGAGACCCAGTACTTC. This encodes CASSLQGPSLQETQYF.

V is TRBV5-1 and J is TRBJ1-1; no clear D gene. Germline CDR1 reads SGHRS; CDR2 reads YFSETQ. Between the trimmed V and J ends, which lost 0 bases and 1 base, there was a span of 10 bases. This CDR3 spans 15 amino acids. This chain's CDR3 is CASSLEGSGNTEAFF. The CDR3 DNA is TGCGCCAGCAGCTTGGAAGGCTCAGGGAACACTGAAGCTTTCTTT.

This clone was picked up a small number of times. The J gene is TRBJ1-2, the V gene TRBV5-1; 10 nucleotides align to TRBD1. Germline trimming cut 4 bases from V and 4 bases from J; bases unmatched to any gene: 4. The CDR3 consists of 14 residues. The germline CDR1 and CDR2 sequences are SGHRS and YFSETQ. This CDR3 reads CASSHRDRGYGYTF. CDR3 in DNA: TGCGCCAGCAGCCACCGGGACAGGGGCTATGGCTACACCTTC.

The chain is built from TRBV15 and TRBJ2-3; 7 nucleotides line up with TRBD2. Trimming cost V 0 bases and J 1 base; bases outside gene matches: 7. This CDR3 comprises 17 residues. Germline loops: CDR1 LNHNV, CDR2 YYDKDF (reference sequence). The CDR3 DNA is TGTGCCACCAGCAGAGATTCGGGACTAATACGCACAGATACGCAGTATTTT. Protein product: CATSRDSGLIRTDTQYF.

The rearrangement joins TRBV15 to TRBJ1-5; weak D call: TRBD1 (6 bases). The CDR3 extends over 13 amino acids. Deletions cut 2 bases from V and 9 bases from J, with 11 bases between. Germline loops: CDR1 LNHNV, CDR2 YYDKDF (reference sequence). The CDR3 loop reads CATSRQGSGPQHF. In DNA, the CDR3 is TGTGCCACCAGCAGACAGGGGTCGGGGCCCCAGCATTTT.

The V call is TRBV30, the J call TRBJ1-4, with a weak D call TRBD1 (6 bases). The germline V gene has CDR1 GTSNPN and CDR2 SVGIG (reference sequence). This CDR3 comprises 12 residues. V was trimmed by 3 bases and J by 13 bases, leaving 15 bases between them. CDR3: CAWSPRGTILFF. The CDR3 DNA follows: TGTGCCTGGAGCCCAAGAGGGACAATACTGTTTTTT.

The chain is built from TRBV9 and TRBJ2-7, with 10 bases aligning to TRBD2. There are 14 residues in the CDR3. V lost 0 bases and J lost 8; bases outside the gene matches: 5. Germline loops: CDR1 SGDLS, CDR2 YYNGEE. The CDR3 sequence: CASSVGASGGKQYF. The CDR3 nucleotides read TGTGCCAGCAGCGTAGGGGCTAGCGGGGGTAAGCAGTACTTC.

Only one count was recorded for this clone. The gene calls are TRBV28 and TRBJ1-2; D ambiguous. The CDR3 totals 12 residues. Germline V gene lookup returns CDR1 MDHEN and CDR2 SYDVKM. V was clipped by 7 bases and J by 6 bases, with 12 bases between them. The CDR3 DNA is TGTGCCAGCACCCCTTATGGGCATGGCTACACCTTC. Its translation: CASTPYGHGYTF.

This chain connects TRBV2 to TRBJ1-1; D remains ambiguous. In germline, CDR1 is SNHLY, CDR2 FYNNEI. The CDR3 is 13 amino acids. V was clipped by 4 bases and J by 1 base, with 7 bases between them. CDR3 sequence (DNA): TGTGCCAGCAGTGTAGTTCAGAACACTGAAGCTTTCTTT. This gives the protein CASSVVQNTEAFF.

The rearrangement joins TRBV6-5 to TRBJ2-3, with a possible D match to TRBD1 (6 bases). Germline V gene data show CDR1 as MNHEY and CDR2 as SVGAGI. The CDR3 runs 14 residues. Deletions cut 5 bases from V and 2 bases from J, with 11 bases between. Here the CDR3 DNA reads TGTGCCAGCAGTCCACAGGGAGACACAGATACGCAGTATTTT. This codes for CASSPQGDTDTQYF.

The genes are TRBV27 and TRBJ2-1, with a weak D call TRBD1 (5 bases). The V and J ends lost 6 bases and 8 bases respectively, with 11 bases between them. The CDR3 consists of 12 residues. The germline CDR1 and CDR2 sequences are MNHEY and SMNVEV (reference sequence). Here the CDR3 DNA reads TGTGCCAGCAGAGCACAGGTTTATGAGCAGTTCTTC. Its translation: CASRAQVYEQFF.